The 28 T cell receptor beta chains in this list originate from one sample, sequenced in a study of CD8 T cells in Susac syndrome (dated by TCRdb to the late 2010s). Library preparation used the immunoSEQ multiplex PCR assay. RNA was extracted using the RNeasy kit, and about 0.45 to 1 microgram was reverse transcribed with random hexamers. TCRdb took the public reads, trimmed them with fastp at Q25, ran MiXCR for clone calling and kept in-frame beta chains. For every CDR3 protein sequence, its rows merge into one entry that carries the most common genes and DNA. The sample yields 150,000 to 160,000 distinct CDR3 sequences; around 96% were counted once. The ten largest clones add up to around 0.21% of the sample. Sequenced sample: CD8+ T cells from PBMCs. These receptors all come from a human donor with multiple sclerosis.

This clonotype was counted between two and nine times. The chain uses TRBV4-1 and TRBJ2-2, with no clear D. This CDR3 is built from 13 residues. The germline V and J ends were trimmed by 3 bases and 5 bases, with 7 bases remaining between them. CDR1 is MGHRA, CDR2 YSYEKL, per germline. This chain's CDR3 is CASSQSRTGELFF. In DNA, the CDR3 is TGCGCCAGCAGCCAGTCAAGGACCGGGGAGCTGTTTTTT.

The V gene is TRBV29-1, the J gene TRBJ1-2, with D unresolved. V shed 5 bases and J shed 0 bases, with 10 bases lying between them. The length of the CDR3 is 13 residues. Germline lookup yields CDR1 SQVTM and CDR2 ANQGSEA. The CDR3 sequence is CSVKNTANYGYTF. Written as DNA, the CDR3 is TGCAGCGTTAAAAACACAGCTAACTATGGCTACACCTTC.

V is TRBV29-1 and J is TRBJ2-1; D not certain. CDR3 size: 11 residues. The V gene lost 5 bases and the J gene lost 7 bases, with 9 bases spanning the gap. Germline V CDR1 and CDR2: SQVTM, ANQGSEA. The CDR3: CSVPAANEQFF. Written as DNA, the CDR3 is TGCAGCGTTCCTGCGGCAAATGAGCAGTTCTTC.

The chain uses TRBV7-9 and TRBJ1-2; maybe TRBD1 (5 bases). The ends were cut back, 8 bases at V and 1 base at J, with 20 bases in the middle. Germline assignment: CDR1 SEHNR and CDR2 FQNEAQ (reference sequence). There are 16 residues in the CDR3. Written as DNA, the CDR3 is TGTGCCAGCGGCAAACTCCGGGACGGCCTTAACTATGGCTACACCTTC. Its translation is CASGKLRDGLNYGYTF.

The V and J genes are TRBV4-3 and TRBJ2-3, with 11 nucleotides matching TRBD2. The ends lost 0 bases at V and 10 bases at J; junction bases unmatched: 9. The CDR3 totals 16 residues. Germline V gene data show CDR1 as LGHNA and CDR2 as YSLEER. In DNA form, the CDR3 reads TGCGCCAGCAGCCAAGAAGTAGCGGGGGGGAGGAGTTCGCAGTATTTT. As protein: CASSQEVAGGRSSQYF.

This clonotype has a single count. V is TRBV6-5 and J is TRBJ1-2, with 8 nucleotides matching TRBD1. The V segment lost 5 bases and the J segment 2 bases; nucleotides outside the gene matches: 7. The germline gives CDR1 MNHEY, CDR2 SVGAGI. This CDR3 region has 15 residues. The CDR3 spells CASSHRQGPNYGYTF. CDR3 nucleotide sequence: TGTGCCAGCAGTCACCGACAGGGGCCAAACTATGGCTACACCTTC.

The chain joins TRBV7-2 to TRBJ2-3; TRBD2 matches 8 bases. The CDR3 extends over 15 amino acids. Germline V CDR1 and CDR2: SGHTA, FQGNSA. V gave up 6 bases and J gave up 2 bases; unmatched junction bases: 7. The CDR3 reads CASSSGLAPTDTQYF. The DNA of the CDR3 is TGTGCCAGCAGTTCTGGACTAGCCCCCACAGATACGCAGTATTTT.

The CDR3 DNA reads as TGTGCCAGCAGCGTAGGAATGGGACTCTACGAGCAGTACTTC. Translation: CASSVGMGLYEQYF. The chain carries TRBV9 and TRBJ2-7; tentatively, D is TRBD2 (6 bases). This CDR3 spans 14 amino acids. Germline loops: CDR1 SGDLS, CDR2 YYNGEE. V was cut by 0 bases and J by 3 bases, with 10 bases left in between.

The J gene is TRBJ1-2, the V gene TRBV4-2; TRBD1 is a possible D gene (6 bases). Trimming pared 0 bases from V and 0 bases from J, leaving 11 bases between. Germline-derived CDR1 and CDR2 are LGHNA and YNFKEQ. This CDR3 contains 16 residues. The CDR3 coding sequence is TGTGCCAGCAGCCAAGATAGGCGGACAGCTAACTATGGCTACACCTTC. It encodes CASSQDRRTANYGYTF.

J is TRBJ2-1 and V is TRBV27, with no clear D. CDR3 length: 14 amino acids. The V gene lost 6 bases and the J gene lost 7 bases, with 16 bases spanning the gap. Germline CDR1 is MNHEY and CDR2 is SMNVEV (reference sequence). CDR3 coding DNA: TGTGCCAGCAGGGGCGGTTTTGGGCCGAATGAGCAGTTCTTC. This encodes CASRGGFGPNEQFF.

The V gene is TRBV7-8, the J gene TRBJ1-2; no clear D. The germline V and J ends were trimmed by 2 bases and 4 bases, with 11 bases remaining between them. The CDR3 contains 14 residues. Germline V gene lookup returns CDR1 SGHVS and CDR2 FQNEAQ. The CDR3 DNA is TGTGCCAGCAGCTTATCCCCGAGGACCTATGGCTACACCTTC. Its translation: CASSLSPRTYGYTF.

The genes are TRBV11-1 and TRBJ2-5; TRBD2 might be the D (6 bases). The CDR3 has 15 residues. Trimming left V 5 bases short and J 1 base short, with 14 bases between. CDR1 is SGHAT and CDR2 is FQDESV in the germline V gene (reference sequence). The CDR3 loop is CASSLTPGVQETQYF. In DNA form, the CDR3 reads TGTGCCAGCAGCCTGACACCGGGGGTCCAAGAGACCCAGTACTTC.

This CDR3 reads CSARDPTYNSPLHF. CDR3 DNA: TGCAGTGCTAGAGATCCGACTTATAATTCACCCCTCCACTTT. The chain recombines TRBV20-1 with TRBJ1-6; D is unclear. Germline V gives CDR1 DFQATT, CDR2 SNEGSKA (reference sequence). V was trimmed by 0 bases and J by 4 bases, leaving 7 bases between them. CDR3 size: 14 residues.

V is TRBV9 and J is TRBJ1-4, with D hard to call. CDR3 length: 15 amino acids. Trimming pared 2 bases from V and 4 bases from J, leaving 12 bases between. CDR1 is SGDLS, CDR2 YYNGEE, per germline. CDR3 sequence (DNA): TGTGCCAGCAGCGTCAAGGGTTACGGTAATGAAAAACTGTTTTTT. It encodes CASSVKGYGNEKLFF.

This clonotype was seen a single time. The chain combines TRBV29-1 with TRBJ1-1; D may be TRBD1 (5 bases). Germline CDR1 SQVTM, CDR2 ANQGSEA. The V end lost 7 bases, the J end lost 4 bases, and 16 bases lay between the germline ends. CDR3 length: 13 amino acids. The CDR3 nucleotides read TGCAGCGGGGCTGGGGGTCTCCGCACTGAAGCTTTCTTT. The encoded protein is CSGAGGLRTEAFF.

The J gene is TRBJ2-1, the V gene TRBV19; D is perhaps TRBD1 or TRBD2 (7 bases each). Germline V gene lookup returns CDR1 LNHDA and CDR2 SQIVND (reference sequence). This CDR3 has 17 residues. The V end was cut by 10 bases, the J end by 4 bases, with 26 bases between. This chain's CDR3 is CATRGGSARSIYNEQFF. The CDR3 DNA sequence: TGTGCCACCAGGGGGGGTTCGGCCCGATCAATATACAATGAGCAGTTCTTC.

The CDR3: CAWNQKAYEQYF. As DNA, the CDR3 is TGTGCCTGGAATCAGAAGGCCTACGAGCAGTACTTC. The chain combines TRBV30 with TRBJ2-7; D gene unclear. Deletions cut 4 bases from V and 2 bases from J, with 9 bases between. The germline V gene has CDR1 GTSNPN and CDR2 SVGIG (reference sequence). The CDR3 is 12 residues long.

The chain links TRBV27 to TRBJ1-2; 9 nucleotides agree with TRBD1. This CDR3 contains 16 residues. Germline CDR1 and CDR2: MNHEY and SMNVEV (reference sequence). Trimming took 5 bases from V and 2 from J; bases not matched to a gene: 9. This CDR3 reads CASSQSRQGGNYGYTF. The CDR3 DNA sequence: TGTGCCAGCAGTCAATCACGACAGGGGGGCAACTATGGCTACACCTTC.

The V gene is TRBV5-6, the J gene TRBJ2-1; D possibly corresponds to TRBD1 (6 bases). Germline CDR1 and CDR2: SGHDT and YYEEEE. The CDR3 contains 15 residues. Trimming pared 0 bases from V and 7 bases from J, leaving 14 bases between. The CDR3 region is CASSLGNREENEQFF. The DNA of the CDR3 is TGTGCCAGCAGCTTGGGGAACAGGGAAGAAAATGAGCAGTTCTTC.

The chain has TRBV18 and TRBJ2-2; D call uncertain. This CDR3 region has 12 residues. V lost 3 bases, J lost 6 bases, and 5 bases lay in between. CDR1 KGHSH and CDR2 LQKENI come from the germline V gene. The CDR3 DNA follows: TGTGCCAGCTCACCGAGCCCCGGGGAGCTGTTTTTT. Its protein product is CASSPSPGELFF.

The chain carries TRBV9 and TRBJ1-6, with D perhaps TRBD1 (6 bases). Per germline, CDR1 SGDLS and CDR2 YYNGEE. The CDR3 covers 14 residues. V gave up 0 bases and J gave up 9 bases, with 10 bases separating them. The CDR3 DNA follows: TGTGCCAGCAGCGTAGGGACAGAACGTTCACCCCTCCACTTT. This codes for CASSVGTERSPLHF.

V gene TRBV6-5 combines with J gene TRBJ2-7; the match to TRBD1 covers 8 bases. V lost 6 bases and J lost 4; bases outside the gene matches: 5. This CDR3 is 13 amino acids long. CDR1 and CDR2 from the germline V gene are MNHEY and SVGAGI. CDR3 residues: CASSPGQVYEQYF. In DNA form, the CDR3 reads TGTGCCAGCAGCCCGGGACAGGTATACGAGCAGTACTTC.

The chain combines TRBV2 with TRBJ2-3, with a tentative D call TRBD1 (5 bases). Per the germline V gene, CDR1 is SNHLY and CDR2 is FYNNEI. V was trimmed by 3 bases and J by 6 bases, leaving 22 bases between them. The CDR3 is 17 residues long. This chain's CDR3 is CASSDPRRADLRDTQYF. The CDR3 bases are TGTGCCAGCAGTGACCCCCGCAGGGCCGATTTGCGGGATACGCAGTATTTT.

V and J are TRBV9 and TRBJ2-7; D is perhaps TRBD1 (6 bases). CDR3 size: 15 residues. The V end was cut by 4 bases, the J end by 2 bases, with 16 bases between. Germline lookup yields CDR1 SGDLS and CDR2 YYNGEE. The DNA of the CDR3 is TGTGCCAGCAGCCTATCGAGGGACACCCCCTACGAGCAGTACTTC. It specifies CASSLSRDTPYEQYF.

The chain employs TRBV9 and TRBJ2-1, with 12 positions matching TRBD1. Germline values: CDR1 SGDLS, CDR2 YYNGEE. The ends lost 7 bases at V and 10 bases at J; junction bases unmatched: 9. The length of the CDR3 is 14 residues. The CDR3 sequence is CASGGQGAFEEQFF. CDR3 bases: TGTGCCAGCGGGGGACAGGGGGCCTTTGAAGAGCAGTTCTTC.

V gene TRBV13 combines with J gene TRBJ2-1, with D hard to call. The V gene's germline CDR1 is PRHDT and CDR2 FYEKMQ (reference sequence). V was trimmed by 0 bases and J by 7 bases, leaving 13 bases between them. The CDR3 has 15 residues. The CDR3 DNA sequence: TGTGCCAGCAGCTTAGGCCTCGGGCCTACAAATGAGCAGTTCTTC. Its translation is CASSLGLGPTNEQFF.

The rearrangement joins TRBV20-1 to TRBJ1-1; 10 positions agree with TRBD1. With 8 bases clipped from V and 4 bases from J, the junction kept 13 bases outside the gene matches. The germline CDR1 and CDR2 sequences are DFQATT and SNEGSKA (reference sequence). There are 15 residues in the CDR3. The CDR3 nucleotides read TGCAGTACCCGAAGACAGGGGGCTACGAGCACTGAAGCTTTCTTT. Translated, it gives CSTRRQGATSTEAFF.

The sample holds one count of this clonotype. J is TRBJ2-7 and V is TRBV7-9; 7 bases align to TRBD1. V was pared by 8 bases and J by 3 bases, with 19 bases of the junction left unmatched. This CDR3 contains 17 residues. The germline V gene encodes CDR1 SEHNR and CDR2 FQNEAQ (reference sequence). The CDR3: CASSPRQRQGPVYEQYF. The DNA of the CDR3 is TGTGCCAGCTCTCCCCGCCAAAGACAGGGTCCGGTCTACGAGCAGTACTTC.